Each of the 20 T cell receptor beta chains below was sequenced from the same sample in a study of siplizumab effects on memory and regulatory T cells. Measured with immunoSEQ multiplex PCR; TCRdb has only the in-frame clones, and not every one. The sample lists over 60,000 clones, about 89% occurring once. The sample was CD8+ T cells sorted from blood. The receptors derive from a human donor in good health.

This clone showed up just once. This chain joins TRBV27 and TRBJ2-3; TRBD1 agrees at 10 bases. J gave up 4 bases and V 8 bases, and 21 bases lay outside the gene matches. Germline CDR1 reads MNHEY; CDR2 reads SMNVEV (reference sequence). The CDR3 length is 19 residues. The CDR3 DNA is TGTGCCAGCTCCAGTTTAGGGGGACAGGGGCCCTTACCTCCAGATACGCAGTATTTT. This encodes CASSSLGGQGPLPPDTQYF.

The rearrangement uses TRBV4-1 and TRBJ2-7, with 7 bases identical to TRBD1. The CDR3 covers 14 residues. J was trimmed by 5 bases and V by 1 base; bases with no gene match: 5. Germline CDR1 and CDR2: MGHRA and YSYEKL. The CDR3 loop is CASSQVGDRDEQYF. In DNA form, the CDR3 reads TGCGCCAGCAGCCAAGTTGGGGACAGAGACGAGCAGTACTTC.

V is TRBV6-6 and J is TRBJ1-1; D not certain. V was shortened by 7 bases and J by 4 bases, with 4 bases between the two germline ends. The CDR3 extends over 10 amino acids. The germline V gene has CDR1 MNHNY and CDR2 SVGAGI (reference sequence). CDR3 amino acids: CASKTTEAFF. For the CDR3, the DNA is TGTGCCAGCAAAACCACTGAAGCTTTCTTT.

The chain has TRBV6-1 and TRBJ2-7; D call uncertain. This CDR3 region has 13 residues. Trimming removed 8 bases from V and 4 bases from J, with 15 bases in between. CDR1 is MNHNS and CDR2 is SASEGT in the germline V gene. CDR3 sequence: CASGTALEYEQYF. The DNA of the CDR3 is TGTGCCAGCGGAACGGCGTTGGAGTACGAGCAGTACTTC.

The rearrangement joins TRBV7-2 to TRBJ2-5; D remains unclear. The V gene lost 3 bases and the J gene lost 2 bases, with 7 bases spanning the gap. Germline CDR1 and CDR2: SGHTA and FQGNSA. The CDR3 length is 13 residues. The CDR3 loop reads CASSFPMQETQYF. For the CDR3, the DNA is TGTGCCAGCAGCTTCCCGATGCAAGAGACCCAGTACTTC.

V and J are TRBV5-6 and TRBJ2-7, with D perhaps TRBD1 or TRBD2 (7 bases each). The CDR3 runs 19 residues. Germline V gene data show CDR1 as SGHDT and CDR2 as YYEEEE. The germline V and J ends were trimmed by 1 base and 1 base, with 24 bases remaining between them. CDR3 sequence: CASSLLSGREGTVSYEQYF. In DNA form, the CDR3 reads TGTGCCAGCAGCTTGCTCTCCGGTAGGGAGGGGACAGTTTCCTACGAGCAGTACTTC.

The V call is TRBV27, the J call TRBJ2-1; no clear D. The CDR3 consists of 12 residues. V was trimmed by 2 bases and J by 7 bases, leaving 6 bases between them. The germline CDR1 and CDR2 sequences are MNHEY and SMNVEV (reference sequence). The CDR3 sequence: CASSLMGNEQFF. CDR3 DNA: TGTGCCAGCAGTTTAATGGGGAATGAGCAGTTCTTC.

This chain joins TRBV27 and TRBJ2-7; tentative D call: TRBD1 (5 bases). Germline CDR1 is MNHEY and CDR2 is SMNVEV (reference sequence). CDR3 length: 14 amino acids. Trimming removed 6 bases at V and 1 base at J, with 13 bases between. CDR3 DNA: TGTGCCAGCAGCGCCCTTGGACAATCCTACGAGCAGTACTTC. It yields the protein CASSALGQSYEQYF.

This clone was observed once. The chain is built from TRBV5-1 and TRBJ1-1; D may be TRBD1 (5 bases). The CDR3 is 14 amino acids. Trimming pared 4 bases from V and 3 bases from J, leaving 13 bases between. In germline, CDR1 is SGHRS, CDR2 YFSETQ. The CDR3 protein is CASSRGGYDTEAFF. As DNA, the CDR3 is TGCGCCAGCAGCCGCGGGGGGTATGACACTGAAGCTTTCTTT.

The chain recombines TRBV19 with TRBJ2-7, with D unresolved. Trimming stripped 3 bases from V and 3 bases from J, with 12 bases between. CDR1 and CDR2 from the germline V gene are LNHDA and SQIVND (reference sequence). The CDR3 has 14 amino acids. CDR3 protein: CASSMHHTYYEQYF. In DNA form, the CDR3 reads TGTGCCAGTAGTATGCACCACACCTACTACGAGCAGTACTTC.

The CDR3 nucleotides are TGTGCCAGCAGCTTAGTCTCGGGAGGGACTAATGAAAAACTGTTTTTT. Amino acids: CASSLVSGGTNEKLFF. The V and J genes are TRBV7-9 and TRBJ1-4; the D is unclear. CDR1 and CDR2 from the germline V gene are SEHNR and FQNEAQ (reference sequence). V was cut by 1 base and J by 2 bases, with 11 bases left in between. This CDR3 is 16 amino acids long.

The chain couples TRBV4-1 to TRBJ2-3; the match to TRBD2 covers 8 bases. Germline CDR1 and CDR2: MGHRA and YSYEKL. Germline trimming cut 0 bases from V and 2 bases from J; bases unmatched to any gene: 1. The CDR3 length is 15 residues. In nucleotides, the CDR3 is TGCGCCAGCAGCCAAGATGGACTAGCCACAGATACGCAGTATTTT. Its translation: CASSQDGLATDTQYF.

V usage is TRBV25-1 and J usage is TRBJ2-7, with D maybe TRBD2 (6 bases). Germline V gives CDR1 MGHDK, CDR2 SYGVNS. CDR3 length equals 15 residues. V was pared by 2 bases and J by 3 bases, with 14 bases between. CDR3 bases: TGTGCCAGCAGTGAAGTCCACGGGAGTATCTACGAGCAGTACTTC. Translated, it gives CASSEVHGSIYEQYF.

The rearrangement joins TRBV4-1 to TRBJ1-1, with unresolved D. V was shortened by 8 bases and J by 0 bases, with 19 bases between the two germline ends. From germline, CDR1 is MGHRA and CDR2 YSYEKL. The CDR3 length is 16 residues. CDR3 sequence (DNA): TGCGCCAGCCGGAACATGGCAGGTCTAATGAACACTGAAGCTTTCTTT. Amino acid sequence: CASRNMAGLMNTEAFF.

This chain connects TRBV13 to TRBJ2-3; D gene unclear. CDR1 PRHDT and CDR2 FYEKMQ come from the germline V gene (reference sequence). This CDR3 is 14 amino acids long. The V gene lost 6 bases and the J gene lost 0 bases, with 10 bases spanning the gap. The CDR3 DNA is TGTGCCAGCAGAAGCCTATCGAGCACAGATACGCAGTATTTT. This codes for CASRSLSSTDTQYF.

The chain carries TRBV7-9 and TRBJ2-7, with TRBD1 matching over 7 bases. Germline V CDR1 and CDR2: SEHNR, FQNEAQ (reference sequence). CDR3 length equals 15 residues. Losses at the gene ends were 4 bases for V and 2 bases for J; bases not matched to a gene: 8. The DNA for the CDR3 is TGTGCCAGCAGCTCGACCGGGACAGAAACCTACGAGCAGTACTTC. Translated: CASSSTGTETYEQYF.

The V call is TRBV4-1, the J call TRBJ1-1; D perhaps matches TRBD1 (5 bases). Germline CDR1 MGHRA, CDR2 YSYEKL. Trimming took 3 bases from V and 1 from J, leaving 12 bases between them. CDR3 length equals 15 residues. The chain's CDR3 is CASSQVQAENTEAFF. The CDR3 DNA reads TGCGCCAGCAGCCAGGTACAGGCGGAGAACACTGAAGCTTTCTTT.

The table lists this clone with a count of one. V gene TRBV5-1 combines with J gene TRBJ1-5, with TRBD1 matching over 7 bases. Germline CDR1 and CDR2: SGHRS and YFSETQ. This CDR3 has 14 residues. J lost 0 bases, V lost 6 bases, and 3 bases had no gene match. The CDR3 region is CASKQGNSNQPQHF. The CDR3 DNA sequence: TGCGCCAGCAAACAGGGGAATAGCAATCAGCCCCAGCATTTT.

V gene TRBV2 combines with J gene TRBJ2-3; TRBD1 aligns across 8 bases. Germline CDR1 reads SNHLY; CDR2 reads FYNNEI. V shed 7 bases, J shed 4 bases, and the junction held 10 bases outside the gene matches. The CDR3 sequence is 15 residues long. DNA of the CDR3: TGTGCCAGCACCAGAGGACAGGGTAGCCCAGATACGCAGTATTTT. Encoded protein: CASTRGQGSPDTQYF.

This sequence joins TRBV27 and TRBJ2-7; 13 bases are a match to TRBD2. The germline V gene has CDR1 MNHEY and CDR2 SMNVEV (reference sequence). This CDR3 region has 15 residues. The trim removed 5 bases at V and 4 bases at J, leaving 5 bases unmatched. The CDR3 region is CASSRTSGSLYEQYF. As DNA, the CDR3 is TGTGCCAGCAGTCGGACTAGCGGGAGTCTTTACGAGCAGTACTTC.